This TCR beta chain was sequenced during a study of blood T cell repertoires in COVID-19. Overall study: The United States, Italy and Spain supplied acute and convalescent COVID-19 samples.

Some clones are missing from TCRdb's copy, which holds only in-frame ones; the method was immunoSEQ multiplex PCR. The sample holds 180,000 or so clones, around nine tenths seen once. This CDR3 has 14 residues. The V and J ends lost 4 bases and 4 bases, in that order; junction bases with no gene match: 5. The germline V gene encodes CDR1 SGHRS and CDR2 YFSETQ. Material: peripheral blood. The chain carries TRBV5-1 and TRBJ1-1, with 9 positions matching TRBD1. This TCR was sampled from a man in his forties or fifties with acute or convalescent COVID-19. CDR3 amino acids: CASSPQGAFTEAFF. The CDR3 DNA follows: TGCGCCAGCAGCCCACAGGGGGCTTTCACTGAAGCTTTCTTT. The entire variable domain, with the rest obtained from reference TRBV5-1 and TRBJ1-1, is as follows: KAGVTQTPRYLIKTRGQQVTLSCSPISGHRSVSWYQQTPGQGLQFLFEYFSETQRNKGNFPGRFSGRQFSNSRSEMNVSTLELGDSALYLCASSPQGAFTEAFFGQGTRLTVV.